This T cell receptor (beta chain) was documented in a study of blood T cells in healthy people across ages. The wider study: About one barcoded beta molecule per two T cells came from capture by template switching. Notes on the study in general: Fewer expanded clones and more diversity marked long-lived versus aged donors. For the donors, CMV status was unknown and possibly confounded expanded clonotype changes.

Turning to this clonotype: Antigen specificity is unknown.

Germline loops: CDR1 LGHNA, CDR2 YSLEER. This CDR3 contains 15 residues. V gave up 0 bases and J gave up 5 bases, with 13 bases separating them. A second roughly 7 to 12 cycle PCR used barcoded and J-beta primers. Template switching added a 12-random-nucleotide identifier to every cDNA molecule. TCRdb used MiXCR to reprocess the 5' RACE reads, holding one entry per CDR3 protein. The sample has over 1,500,000 distinct CDR3 sequences, 39% seen once. The chain joins TRBV4-3 to TRBJ1-2; D unclear. The receptor was derived from a human donor in good health. Material: blood. The CDR3 nucleotides read TGCGCCAGCAGCCAAGATCGGACGTTGGGGTATGGCTACACCTTC. Translating gives CASSQDRTLGYGYTF.